Following are 3 T cell receptor beta chains from one sample sequenced in a study of blood T cell repertoires in COVID-19. Only in-frame clones appear in the TCRdb table, and some are missing; sequencing was by immunoSEQ multiplex PCR. Of over 25,000 clones detected, more than 70% appear once; the ten largest clones hold about 13%. The sequenced material came from peripheral blood. These receptors were collected from a human donor with active COVID-19. The donor label of this sample is uncertain.

This sequence joins TRBV11-2 and TRBJ2-5; perhaps TRBD2 as D (6 bases). The V end lost 11 bases, the J end lost 2 bases, and 6 bases lay between the germline ends. Germline values: CDR1 SGHAT, CDR2 FQNNGV. This CDR3 has 10 residues. The CDR3 is CAGGQETQYF. The CDR3 coding sequence is TGTGCCGGGGGGCAAGAGACCCAGTACTTC. The whole variable domain, filled in from reference TRBV11-2 and TRBJ2-5, reads EAGVAQSPRYKIIEKRQSVAFWCNPISGHATLYWYQQILGQGPKLLIQFQNNGVVDDSQLPKDRFSAERLKGVDSTLKIQPAKLEDSAVYLCAGGQETQYFGPGTRLLVL.

The chain is built from TRBV7-2 and TRBJ1-2; TRBD1 matches 8 bases. This CDR3 spans 14 amino acids. V was clipped by 5 bases and J by 8 bases; unmatched bases: 10. Germline-derived CDR1 and CDR2 are SGHTA and FQGNSA. The CDR3 is CASSPPATGVGYTF. DNA for the CDR3: TGTGCCAGCAGCCCCCCCGCGACAGGGGTCGGCTACACCTTC.

The chain links TRBV2 to TRBJ1-2, with 7 nucleotides matching TRBD1. V lost 2 bases and J lost 2; bases outside the gene matches: 8. The germline gives CDR1 SNHLY, CDR2 FYNNEI. This CDR3 is built from 16 residues. CDR3 DNA: TGTGCCAGCAGTGAATTCAGCAGGACAGGAAACTATGGCTACACCTTC. Translation gives CASSEFSRTGNYGYTF.